These T cell receptor beta chains were read from a single sample in a study of STAT3 mutations in large granular lymphocyte leukemia. The method was immunoSEQ multiplex PCR; TCRdb's version includes in-frame clones alone and lacks a portion of them. This sample has 5,000 or so clones, with 60% to 80% found just once. The specimen was PBMCs. All receptors derive from a human donor with T large granular lymphocyte leukemia. Some clones in this sample may be carry-over from other donors' samples. Both conserved end residues are part of each CDR3. The D gene is left open where the match is weak. The size entry is marked missing in some rows and otherwise reads once, few, many or a size class.

TRBV30	-	-	TRBJ2-5	TGTGCCTGGAGTGGGACCTTAACCGGGAGACAAGAGACCCAGTACTTC	CAWSGTLTGRQETQYF
TRBV5-1	TRBD2	-	TRBJ2-6	TGCGCCAGCAGCCTAATCCCGGGGGGGGCTGTAGGGGCCAACGTCCTGACTTTC	CASSLIPGGAVGANVLTF
TRBV7-9	TRBD2	-	TRBJ2-3	TGTGCCAGCAGCACTCTAGCGGGCCTTCAGTCCGCAGATACGCAGTATTTT	CASSTLAGLQSADTQYF
TRBV7-9	TRBD2	-	TRBJ2-5	TGTGCCAGCAGCTTGCTCCTAGCGGGAGTCCGAGAGACCCAGTACTTC	CASSLLLAGVRETQYF
TRBV5-1	-	-	TRBJ2-7	TGCGCCAGCAGCCCAGGGACTTCCCCCGAGCAGTACTTC	CASSPGTSPEQYF
TRBV29-1	-	-	TRBJ1-2	TGCAGCGTTGAAAAGGACAGTTATGGCTACACCTTC	CSVEKDSYGYTF
TRBV29-1	-	once	TRBJ2-6	TGCAGCGTCCAGAGCTCTGGGGCCAACGTCCTGACTTTC	CSVQSSGANVLTF
TRBV6-5	-	-	TRBJ1-5	TGTGCCAGCAGTTACTCGATTACCGCCAATCAGCCCCAGCATTTT	CASSYSITANQPQHF
TRBV10-3	TRBD2	-	TRBJ2-7	TGTGCCATCAAGGGGACTAGCGGGAGGGGGAGCTCCTACGAGCAGTACTTC	CAIKGTSGRGSSYEQYF
TRBV7-2	-	-	TRBJ2-7	TGTGCCAGCAGCTACCGACACCAAGGATCCTACGAGCAGTACTTC	CASSYRHQGSYEQYF
TRBV30	-	-	TRBJ2-6	TGTGCCTGGAGTGTTTGGGGATCTGGGGCCAACGTCCTGACTTTC	CAWSVWGSGANVLTF
TRBV7-9	-	-	TRBJ2-1	TGTGCCAGCAGGGGTTTGAGGGAAAACTACAATGAGCAGTTCTTC	CASRGLRENYNEQFF
TRBV5-6	TRBD2	once	TRBJ2-7	TGTGCCAGCACCCCGGGGAGGGTCGGGTTCGGCTCCTACGAGCAGTACTTC	CASTPGRVGFGSYEQYF
TRBV18	-	-	TRBJ2-7	TGTGCCAGCTCACGGATGGACCGGGACGAGCAGTACTTC	CASSRMDRDEQYF
TRBV30	TRBD1	-	TRBJ1-6	TGTGCCTGGAGTGCCAGACGGACAGGGCTTTCACCCCTCCACTTT	CAWSARRTGLSPLHF
TRBV4-3	-	-	TRBJ1-2	TGCGCCAGCAGCCAAGATACCGGGTACGCGGGTGGCTACACCTTC	CASSQDTGYAGGYTF
TRBV30	-	-	TRBJ2-7	TGTGCCTGGAGTCCAAAACACAGGGTCGTCTACGAGCAGTACTTC	CAWSPKHRVVYEQYF
TRBV6-1	-	-	TRBJ2-7	TGTGCCAGCAGTGACATCACCTTCGGGGGTTACACCTACGAGCAGTACTTC	CASSDITFGGYTYEQYF
TRBV6-5	TRBD1	large	TRBJ1-1	TGTGCCAGCAGCTACAGGGGGAGTATAACTGAAGCTTTCTTT	CASSYRGSITEAFF
TRBV19	-	-	TRBJ1-5	TGTGCCAGTAGGCCCCCCAATCAGCCCCAGCATTTT	CASRPPNQPQHF
TRBV18	-	-	TRBJ1-3	TGTGCCAGCTCATCCGACAGGGGAAACACCATATATTTT	CASSSDRGNTIYF
TRBV5-1	-	few	TRBJ1-1	TGCGCCAGCAGCTTGACGGGTCAGGACACTGAAGCTTTCTTT	CASSLTGQDTEAFF
TRBV2	TRBD1	few	TRBJ1-2	TGTGCCAGTCCTCATGACAGGGAACGACTGGTTCCTGTCTATGGCTACACCTTC	CASPHDRERLVPVYGYTF
TRBV7-9	-	-	TRBJ2-3	TGTGCCAGCACCCTGACAACAGCTAGCACAGATACGCAGTATTTT	CASTLTTASTDTQYF
TRBV18	TRBD1	-	TRBJ1-1	TGTGCCAGCTCTGGGACAGGCCAAACTGAAGCTTTCTTT	CASSGTGQTEAFF
TRBV30	-	once	TRBJ1-2	TGTGCCTGGAGTGTTGGCACCGACTTCTATGGCTACACCTTC	CAWSVGTDFYGYTF
TRBV30	-	few	TRBJ2-1	TGTGCCTGGACTACCGGGACGGCCTCCAATGAGCAGTTCTTC	CAWTTGTASNEQFF
TRBV30	TRBD1	-	TRBJ1-1	TGTGCCTGGGGACAGGGAAGGAACACTGAAGCTTTCTTT	CAWGQGRNTEAFF
TRBV28	TRBD1	few	TRBJ2-7	TGTGCCAGCAGCAACAGGGGCCCGGGCCTAGAGCAGTACTTC	CASSNRGPGLEQYF
TRBV5-1	TRBD2	-	TRBJ2-1	TGCGCCAGCAGCTTGACGGGAGGACTCTACAATGAGCAGTTCTTC	CASSLTGGLYNEQFF
TRBV5-1	-	-	TRBJ2-7	TGCGCCAGCAGCTTGGGGGACGGCTCCTACGAGCAGTACTTC	CASSLGDGSYEQYF
TRBV7-9	-	-	TRBJ1-5	TGTGCCAGCAGCCCGACAGCTAATCAGCCCCAGCATTTT	CASSPTANQPQHF
TRBV29-1	TRBD2	-	TRBJ2-1	TGCAGCGTTGGACTAGCGGGAGGGTACTACAATGAGCAGTTCTTC	CSVGLAGGYYNEQFF
TRBV5-1	TRBD1	-	TRBJ2-3	TGCGCCAGCAGCAAACTGACAGGGGCGCGAGGCACAGATACGCAGTATTTT	CASSKLTGARGTDTQYF
TRBV25-1	-	few	TRBJ2-5	TGTGCCAGCAGTGAATTCCGACAATTCCAAGAGACCCAGTACTTC	CASSEFRQFQETQYF
TRBV7-9	TRBD1	-	TRBJ1-2	TGTGCCAGCAGCCCTCCGGGACAGAACTATGGCTACACCTTC	CASSPPGQNYGYTF
TRBV5-4	TRBD1	-	TRBJ1-6	TGTGCCAGCAGCTCGGACAGGGTTGCACCCCTCCACTTT	CASSSDRVAPLHF
TRBV5-1	-	few	TRBJ2-3	TGCGCCAGCAGCCCCAGCAGCACAGATACGCAGTATTTT	CASSPSSTDTQYF
TRBV6-1	TRBD1	few	TRBJ1-4	TGTGCCAGCAGTGAAGCGGCGGGACAGGGGGATGAAAAACTGTTTTTT	CASSEAAGQGDEKLFF
TRBV4-1	-	once	TRBJ2-5	TGCGCCAGCAGCCAACAGGGGCGCCAAGAGACCCAGTACTTC	CASSQQGRQETQYF
TRBV5-5	TRBD1	-	TRBJ1-5	TGTGCCAGCAGCTGGACAGGGGCGTTAGCCCAGCCCCAGCATTTT	CASSWTGALAQPQHF
TRBV6-1	-	medium-sized	TRBJ2-5	TGTGCCAGCGTTCAGGACCAAGAGACCCAGTACTTC	CASVQDQETQYF
TRBV5-5	TRBD1	-	TRBJ2-7	TGTGCCAGCAGCCTACAGGGGTTGGCCTACGAGCAGTACTTC	CASSLQGLAYEQYF
TRBV7-9	TRBD2	-	TRBJ2-3	TGTGCCGGCCTCACTAGCGGGGGGGCAATAGATACGCAGTATTTT	CAGLTSGGAIDTQYF
TRBV10-3	TRBD1	-	TRBJ1-1	TGTGCCATCAGGACCGGGACAGGGGACGGGGGGACTGAAGCTTTCTTT	CAIRTGTGDGGTEAFF
TRBV25-1	-	-	TRBJ2-3	TGTGCCAGCAGTGAATCATGGCAGGTGGGGGATACGCAGTATTTT	CASSESWQVGDTQYF
TRBV5-1	-	-	TRBJ2-1	TGCGCCAGCAGCTTGGGCGTTAGCTCCTACAATGAGCAGTTCTTC	CASSLGVSSYNEQFF
TRBV29-1	-	-	TRBJ1-2	TGCAGCGTTCCTACTGCGACAGGCCCTAACTATGGCTACACCTTC	CSVPTATGPNYGYTF
TRBV5-1	TRBD1	-	TRBJ2-5	TGCGCCAGCAGCAACTTTCAACCGGGACAGGCAGAGACCCAGTACTTC	CASSNFQPGQAETQYF
TRBV6-6	-	-	TRBJ1-2	TGTGCCAGCAGTTATCACAGGGATAGGGACTATGGCTACACCTTC	CASSYHRDRDYGYTF
TRBV18	TRBD1	-	TRBJ1-2	TGTGCCAGCTCCCCCGGACAGGGGATCGGCGCTAACTATGGCTACACCTTC	CASSPGQGIGANYGYTF
TRBV5-1	-	-	TRBJ2-1	TGCGCCAGCAGCTTGGGGACAGCGGGTGAGCAGTTCTTC	CASSLGTAGEQFF
TRBV5-1	-	-	TRBJ2-7	TGCGCCAGCCGGGAAACCGGAACCTACGAGCAGTACTTC	CASRETGTYEQYF